In this sample, the clone carrying this T cell receptor (beta chain) turned up many times. Its antigen remains unknown. This entry comes from a study of CD8 T cells in ankylosing spondylitis. Notes on the study in general: The clones that were linked to disease were reported to be significantly enriched in matched synovial fluid samples from ankylosing spondylitis patients.

TCRdb ran MiXCR on the 5' RACE reads and lists one entry per CDR3 protein. The sample has 230,000 or so distinct CDR3 sequences, 18% seen once; the top ten hold roughly a third. The sample consisted of blood, either unsorted or a sorted T cell fraction (not recorded which). This sequence originates from a male donor with ankylosing spondylitis or in good health (not recorded which).

The CDR3 bases are TGTGCCAGCAGTTTAGGGACTAGCGGGAGGGCGGGACAGTTCTTC. Protein product: CASSLGTSGRAGQFF. The chain combines TRBV12-3 or TRBV12-4 with TRBJ2-1; 15 nucleotides match TRBD2. Trimming cost V 1 base and J 13 bases; bases outside gene matches: 5. The CDR3 runs to 15 residues.